This entry describes one T cell receptor beta chain. The sample comes from a study of blood T cell repertoires in COVID-19. Overall study context: The United States, Italy and Spain were the sources of the acute and convalescent COVID-19 samples. T cells, B-cell-depleted T cells, or PBMCs provided the cDNA or gDNA that served as material.

Clones were sequenced by immunoSEQ multiplex PCR, and TCRdb holds only the in-frame ones, with some missing. The table records about 270,000 clones, roughly nine tenths of them present only once. This study enrolled people aged about 18 to 100 from about 26 US geographic areas. Symptom resolution, clearance, or two negative PCRs marked the recovered donors of Cohort 3. What was sequenced was PBMCs or T cells enriched from blood (not recorded which). This clonotype was obtained from a woman aged 18 to 35 who had recovered from COVID-19.

The DNA for the CDR3 is TGTGCCAGCAGTTTATACCAGGGAGGGGAGACCCAGTACTTC. It specifies CASSLYQGGETQYF. The chain is built from TRBV27 and TRBJ2-5; 7 bases are shared with TRBD2. CDR1 is MNHEY, CDR2 SMNVEV, per germline (reference sequence). J was trimmed by 5 bases and V by 1 base; bases with no gene match: 4. The CDR3 loop spans 14 amino acids.